The rows below give T cell receptor beta chains drawn from one sample of a study of T cell responses to AZD1222 COVID-19 vaccine. TCRdb's copy holds only in-frame clones and misses some; the assay was immunoSEQ multiplex PCR. The table records approximately 160,000 clones, 90% of them present only once. Source: peripheral blood, taken on day 0 of AZD1222 vaccination. The receptors come from an adult in good health. Both conserved end residues are part of each CDR3. D genes are given only for firm matches. Clone size, where shown, is once, few, many, or a class for clones that have expanded.

j_call | clone_size | v_call | d_call | cdr3_aa | cdr3_nt
TRBJ1-4 | . | TRBV28 | . | CASSGTAATNEKLFF | TGTGCCAGCAGCGGGACGGCTGCAACTAATGAAAAACTGTTTTTT
TRBJ2-7 | . | TRBV5-1 | TRBD1 | CASSLGGDRVHEQYF | TGCGCCAGCAGCTTGGGAGGGGACAGGGTGCACGAGCAGTACTTC
TRBJ2-5 | . | TRBV18 | . | CASSPQTLRQSQETQYF | TGTGCCAGCTCACCCCAGACCCTAAGGCAATCACAAGAGACCCAGTACTTC
TRBJ2-3 | . | TRBV3-1/TRBV3-2 | . | CASSQDRATDTQYF | TGTGCCAGCAGCCAAGATAGGGCCACAGATACGCAGTATTTT
TRBJ2-3 | . | TRBV4-1 | . | CASSQDWDTQYF | TGCGCCAGCAGCCAAGATTGGGATACGCAGTATTTT
TRBJ1-5 | many | TRBV6-1 | . | CASSDGGNNQPQHF | TGTGCCAGCAGTGATGGGGGGAACAATCAGCCCCAGCATTTT
TRBJ2-7 | . | TRBV4-1 | TRBD2 | CASSPLAGGTYEQYF | TGCGCCAGCAGCCCTTTAGCGGGGGGGACCTACGAGCAGTACTTC
TRBJ2-2 | . | TRBV5-1 | . | CASSLRLGTGELFF | TGCGCCAGCAGCTTGCGGCTCGGCACCGGGGAGCTGTTTTTT
TRBJ1-4 | . | TRBV7-9 | . | CASSPGGTARGRKLFF | TGTGCCAGCAGCCCCGGCGGGACCGCCCGGGGGAGGAAACTGTTTTTT
TRBJ2-3 | . | TRBV28 | TRBD2 | CASSLRVAGGRRDTQYF | TGTGCCAGCAGTTTAAGGGTAGCGGGGGGGCGCAGGGATACGCAGTATTTT
TRBJ2-7 | . | TRBV11-3 | . | CASSLQRQQYYEQYF | TGTGCCAGCAGCTTACAGAGACAACAATACTACGAGCAGTACTTC
TRBJ1-1 | once | TRBV14 | TRBD1 | CASSRTGGRVNTEAFF | TGTGCCAGCAGTAGGACAGGGGGTAGAGTGAACACTGAAGCTTTCTTT
TRBJ1-1 | . | TRBV6-1 | . | CASSEALRRTNTEAFF | TGTGCCAGCAGTGAAGCCTTGAGACGGACGAACACTGAAGCTTTCTTT
TRBJ2-1 | . | TRBV18 | TRBD1 | CASSPTGVHNEQFF | TGTGCCAGCTCACCAACAGGGGTACACAATGAGCAGTTCTTC
TRBJ2-5 | once | TRBV19 | . | CASSEAETQYF | TGTGCCAGTAGTGAGGCGGAGACCCAGTACTTC
TRBJ1-5 | . | TRBV12-3/TRBV12-4 | . | CASTQGFNQPQHF | TGTGCCAGCACCCAGGGATTCAATCAGCCCCAGCATTTT